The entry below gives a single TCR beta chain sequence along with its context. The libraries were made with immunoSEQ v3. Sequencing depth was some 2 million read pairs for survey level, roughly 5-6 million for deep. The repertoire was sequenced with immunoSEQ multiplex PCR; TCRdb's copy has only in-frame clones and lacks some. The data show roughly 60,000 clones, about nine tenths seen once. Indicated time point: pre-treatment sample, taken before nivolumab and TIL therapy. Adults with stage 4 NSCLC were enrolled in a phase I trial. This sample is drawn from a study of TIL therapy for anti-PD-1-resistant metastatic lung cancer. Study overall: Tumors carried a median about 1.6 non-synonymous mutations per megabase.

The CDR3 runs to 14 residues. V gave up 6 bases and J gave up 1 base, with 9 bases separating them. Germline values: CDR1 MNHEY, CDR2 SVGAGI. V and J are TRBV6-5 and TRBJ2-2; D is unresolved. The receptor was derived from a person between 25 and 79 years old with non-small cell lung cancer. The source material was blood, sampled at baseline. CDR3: CASSSLRNTGELFF. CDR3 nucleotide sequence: TGTGCCAGCAGCTCCCTCAGGAACACCGGGGAGCTGTTTTTT.